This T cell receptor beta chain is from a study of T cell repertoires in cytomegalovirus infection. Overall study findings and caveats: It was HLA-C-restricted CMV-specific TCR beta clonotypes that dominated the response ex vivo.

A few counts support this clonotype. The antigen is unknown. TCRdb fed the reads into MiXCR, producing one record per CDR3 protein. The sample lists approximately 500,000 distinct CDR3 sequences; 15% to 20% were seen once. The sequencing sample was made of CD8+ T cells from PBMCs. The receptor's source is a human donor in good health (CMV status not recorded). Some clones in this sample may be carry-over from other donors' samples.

The CDR3, as DNA: TGTGCCAGCAGTTACTCGTTGACAGGGACAGAGACCCAGTACTTC. Residues: CASSYSLTGTETQYF. The chain combines TRBV6-5 with TRBJ2-5, with 7 bases matching TRBD1. Trimming removed 0 bases from V and 4 bases from J; junction bases left unmatched: 5. CDR1 MNHEY and CDR2 SVGAGI come from the germline V gene. This CDR3 spans 15 amino acids.